The clone carrying this T cell receptor beta chain has just one count. The CDR3 sequence is 17 residues long. From germline, CDR1 is SGHVT and CDR2 SQSDAQ. The V gene lost 1 base and the J gene lost 5 bases, with 18 bases spanning the gap. 13 Jbeta primers and 60 Vbeta primers were used for the PCR. Sequenced by immunoSEQ multiplex PCR; TCRdb stores in-frame clones only, minus some. The repertoire holds some 100,000 clones, with approximately 80% as singletons. The record originates from a study of cytomegalovirus exposure and HLA in healthy donors. Specimen: PBMCs. The TCR was taken from a young woman in good health and CMV-seronegative. This sequence joins TRBV7-4 and TRBJ1-5; tentatively, D is TRBD1 (5 bases). CDR3 nucleotides: TGTGCCAGCAGCTTAGGGGAGGGGAGAGTAGGATATCAGCCCCAGCATTTT. Amino acids: CASSLGEGRVGYQPQHF.